This T cell receptor beta chain is drawn from a study of post-analysis software for immune sequencing data. Overall study results and limits: Roughly five TRBV segments were significantly more frequent in patients than in controls. TRBV5-6, TRBV5-1 and TRBV20-1 were among these segments.

The authors incorporated unique molecular identifiers into the TCR beta cDNA libraries. T cells numbering about 0.95 to 10 million yielded roughly 500,000 cDNA molecules. One entry per CDR3 protein results from TCRdb running MiXCR on the PCR reads. This sample has hundreds of thousands of distinct CDR3 sequences, with about 40% found just once. In its sample, this clonotype was seen a few times. What it binds is not known. V lost 8 bases to trimming and J lost 7 bases; unmatched junction nucleotides: 11. The germline CDR1 and CDR2 sequences are MNHEY and SVGEGT. The CDR3 has 15 residues. The clonotype comes from a girl aged 2-10 years with multiple sclerosis. Sequencing was done on a sample of blood. The gene calls are TRBV6-2 or TRBV6-3 and TRBJ2-1; TRBD2 agrees at 10 bases. This CDR3 is CASSKAGLALNEQFF. The CDR3 DNA reads as TGTGCCAGCTCGAAGGCGGGACTAGCGTTGAATGAGCAGTTCTTC.